These T cell receptor beta chains were read from a single sample in a study of metastatic and nonmetastatic thyroid tumors. TCRdb re-clonotyped the PCR reads via MiXCR. The sample holds nearly 25,000 clones, around 28% seen once. The sequenced sample was blood. Receptors were obtained from a male donor with papillary thyroid cancer or a benign thyroid nodule (not recorded which). Some clones in this sample may be carry-over from other donors' samples. Both conserved end residues are part of each CDR3. A D gene is named only where the DNA matches it firmly. Size is omitted from some rows. Given values are once, few, many or a class for expanded clones.

J	V	size	D	DNA	CDR3
TRBJ1-4	TRBV25-1	many	TRBD1	TGTGCCAGCAGTGACCCGGGACAGGGGAATGAAAAACTGTTTTTT	CASSDPGQGNEKLFF
TRBJ2-4	TRBV28	many	-	TGTGCCAGCAGTTTAACAGGGAGGGACATTCAGTACTTC	CASSLTGRDIQYF
TRBJ2-7	TRBV6-6	few	-	TGTGCCAGCAGTTACTACGGTTTCGACGAGCAGTACTTC	CASSYYGFDEQYF
TRBJ2-5	TRBV6-1	many	-	TGTGCCAGCGGAAGTTGGGGGGGGGCTGGAGAGACCCAGTACTTC	CASGSWGGAGETQYF
TRBJ1-3	TRBV28	medium-sized	-	TGTGCCAGCAGTTTAGAGGGGAGCTCTGGAAACACCATATATTTT	CASSLEGSSGNTIYF
TRBJ1-1	TRBV6-1	many	-	TGTGCCAGCACTCGCGGCGGGAACACTGAAGCTTTCTTT	CASTRGGNTEAFF
TRBJ1-4	TRBV20-1	once	TRBD1	TGCAGTGCTAGCTCACAGGGGGCGTTTGGTGAAAAACTGTTTTTT	CSASSQGAFGEKLFF
TRBJ2-7	TRBV5-6	few	-	TGTGCCAGCAGCTTGGCCCCGGGGGCACTACTACGGAAGGAGCAGTACTTC	CASSLAPGALLRKEQYF
TRBJ1-5	TRBV5-1	-	-	TGCGCCAGCAGCTTGGGGGCAGGGGGCAATCAGCCCCAGCATTTT	CASSLGAGGNQPQHF
TRBJ1-4	TRBV9	-	-	TGTACCAGCAGCGTAGCCCCCGGGATAAATGAAAAACTGTTTTTT	CTSSVAPGINEKLFF
TRBJ2-2	TRBV5-4	many	-	TGTGCCAGCAGCTTCTCCAGGGCGGCTGGGGAGCTGTTTTTT	CASSFSRAAGELFF
TRBJ1-1	TRBV11-2	medium-sized	-	TGTGCCAGCAGCTTACGAGACACTGAAGCTTTCTTT	CASSLRDTEAFF
TRBJ1-2	TRBV7-9	-	-	TGTGCCAGCAGCCCAGGGTGCTATGGCTACGCCTTC	CASSPGCYGYAF
TRBJ2-6	TRBV2	medium-sized	TRBD1	TGTGCCAGCTCCCGGGACAGGGTGTTCTCTGGGGCCAACGTCCTGACTTTC	CASSRDRVFSGANVLTF
TRBJ2-7	TRBV6-1	medium-sized	-	TGTGCCACTACTGGACGAGCCTCCGCCTACGAGCAGTACTTC	CATTGRASAYEQYF
TRBJ1-2	TRBV12-5	many	-	TGTGCTAGTGGTTTGGTACCGCACCTTGGCTACACCTTC	CASGLVPHLGYTF
TRBJ2-2	TRBV28	-	-	TGTGCCATCAGTTTACGGTCAGAGACTAGGATGTGGGAGCTGTTTTTT	CAISLRSETRMWELFF
TRBJ1-1	TRBV6-1	medium-sized	-	TGTGCCAGCAGTGAAGAGGAGGGGGGGATGTCTGAAGCTTTCTTT	CASSEEEGGMSEAFF
TRBJ1-2	TRBV3-1	once	-	TGTGCCAGCAGCCCCCGAAAGGTGTCCTATGGCTACACCTTC	CASSPRKVSYGYTF
TRBJ2-7	TRBV28	many	-	TGTGCCAGCAGTCTGATGTCCTGGGGGTCCTACGAGCAGTACTTC	CASSLMSWGSYEQYF
TRBJ1-5	TRBV30	many	-	TGTGCCTGGAGCCTGAGCAACGGGGGGCAGCCCCAGCATTTT	CAWSLSNGGQPQHF
TRBJ2-2	TRBV20-1	once	TRBD2	TGCAGTGCTAGAGGGCTAGCGGGAACAACCGGGGAGCTGTTTTTT	CSARGLAGTTGELFF
TRBJ1-1	TRBV6-1	many	TRBD1	TGTGCCAGCCCAGGGGGCGGGGAAGAAGCTTTCTTT	CASPGGGEEAFF
TRBJ2-1	TRBV7-3	many	TRBD1	TGTGCCAGCAGCAAGGGACAGAGAGACTATGAGCAGTTCTTC	CASSKGQRDYEQFF
TRBJ2-2	TRBV19	many	-	TGTGCCAGTAGTACGGGTCAGTCCAACACCGGGGAGCTGTTTTTT	CASSTGQSNTGELFF
TRBJ2-2	TRBV19	many	TRBD1	TGTGCCAGTAGCCCGGGACAGGGGGATGGCGGGGAGCTGTTTTTT	CASSPGQGDGGELFF
TRBJ2-7	TRBV6-1	few	-	TGTGCCAGCAGTGCGTGGGATGCTCCACAAGAGCAGTACTTC	CASSAWDAPQEQYF
TRBJ1-2	TRBV20-1	-	TRBD1	TGCAGTGCTGGCGACAGGGGGGACTATGGCTACACCTTC	CSAGDRGDYGYTF
TRBJ1-3	TRBV7-9	-	-	TGTGCCAGCAGCTTAGTTGGAACTTCGGACACCATATATTTT	CASSLVGTSDTIYF
TRBJ2-7	TRBV3-1	-	-	TGTGCCAGCAGCTTCAACCGTGACTCCTGGGAGCAGTACTTC	CASSFNRDSWEQYF
TRBJ2-7	TRBV5-1	medium-sized	TRBD2	TGCGCCAGCAGCTTGGGACAGCGGGGCTTCGAGCAGTACTTC	CASSLGQRGFEQYF
TRBJ2-1	TRBV11-1	-	-	TGTGCCAGCAGCATAGCGGATGCGCAGTTCTTC	CASSIADAQFF
TRBJ1-1	TRBV5-6	many	-	TGTGCCAGCAGCTTTAGGAGGAACACTGAAGCTTTCTTT	CASSFRRNTEAFF
TRBJ2-7	TRBV7-8	-	-	TGTGCCAGCAGCGACAGGCTAAGCTCCTACGAGCAGTACTTC	CASSDRLSSYEQYF
TRBJ2-7	TRBV24-1	many	-	TGTGCCACCAGTGATTTGAGGGGGGCCGAGCAGTACTTC	CATSDLRGAEQYF
TRBJ2-1	TRBV12-3/TRBV12-4	few	-	TGTGCCAGCAGCACACCGGAACAGGGTAGCAATGAGCAGTTCTTC	CASSTPEQGSNEQFF
TRBJ2-7	TRBV6-1	medium-sized	-	TGTGCCAGCAGTTCCCCTCTTGGTGGCGAGCAGTACTTC	CASSSPLGGEQYF
TRBJ2-7	TRBV27	medium-sized	-	TGTGCCAGCAGTCCCCAAGGTCGGCGAAGAGAACCATCCCAGTACTTC	CASSPQGRRREPSQYF
TRBJ2-2	TRBV6-5	many	-	TGTGCCAGCAGTTACTCTCCCTACACCGGGGAGCTGTTTTTT	CASSYSPYTGELFF
TRBJ1-1	TRBV7-2	once	-	TGTGCCAGCAGCTTTTCTGTGAATTCTGAAGCTTTCTTT	CASSFSVNSEAFF